This T cell receptor (beta chain) was captured in a study of OX40 agonist ivuxolimab in advanced cancers. Study-level information: The study reported partial responses in three patients: one hepatocellular carcinoma, two cutaneous melanoma. Findings and caveats of the study: Average numbers of expanded clones were greater in CD8+ T cells than in CD4+.

Researchers took blood at baseline, on cycle 4 day 1, and on cycle 7 day 1. The protocol was immunoSEQ multiplex PCR, while the TCRdb copy is restricted to in-frame clones and leaves out a portion. The sample shows 90,000 to 100,000 clones, about 85% of them seen only once. Germline values: CDR1 SGHVS, CDR2 FNYEAQ. Trimming left V 5 bases short and J 1 base short, with 19 bases between. The CDR3 spans 17 residues. To note about this clone: Its antigen is not identified.

V gene TRBV7-6 combines with J gene TRBJ2-3, with D perhaps matching TRBD2 (6 bases). Sequencing used CD4+ or CD8+ T cells sorted from blood, obtained in a trial of the OX40 agonist ivuxolimab. This clonotype originated in an adult with an advanced solid tumor such as melanoma, head and neck, liver or kidney cancer. The CDR3 spells CASSPQLLGGGTDTQYF. The DNA of the CDR3 is TGTGCCAGCAGCCCCCAACTACTCGGGGGTGGCACAGATACGCAGTATTTT.